This TCR beta chain was documented in a study of human T cells and chemical hapten exposure (dated by TCRdb to 2020 to 2023). Some background on the complete study: For sensitization, 2% DPC in acetone was applied to a 2 cm by 2 cm area of upper inner arm skin. Around 30 alopecia patients provided blood for TCR sequencing at one to four time points (pre-sensitization, 2, 6 and 24 weeks). Blood samples were taken from patients before sensitization (week 0) and then at 2, 6 and about 24 weeks after DPC sensitization. This study followed changes in the peripheral blood TCR repertoire in vivo during primary and secondary sensitization of alopecia patients to the hapten diphenylcyclopropenone (DPC). Patch testing was done on the upper back using Finn chambers containing 0.01% DPC, and results were scored after 6 days according to International Contact Dermatitis Research Group standards. Alopecia areata with under or over 50% scalp involvement, alopecia totalis and alopecia universalis were represented in the patient cohort, which was mostly female. Libraries were pooled for sequencing, and variation in per-sample TCR yields was attributed mainly to small differences in library volumes within the pool. Throughout the study period of around 25 weeks, patients also received therapeutic DPC doses to the scalp every week. Study-wide findings and limitations: Patch test score was positively correlated with the number of PT1 expanded TCRs, with significance at thresholds 8, 16 and 32 but not at 4. Repeated subsampling changed both the strength of the expansion versus patch-test correlation and the threshold at which the correlation became significant. Alopecia, a presumed autoimmune disease, was present in all patients, so the immune response of the patients might differ from that of healthy individuals. Significantly more large CDR3 similarity clusters were formed by expanded TCRs than by pre-sensitization or healthy control sets, consistent with antigen-driven responses. The number of TCRs above 1 in 1000 frequency did not change with DPC sensitization; there was no evidence of global repertoire structure alterations.

Reading the label with the study, this specimen's time point is: patch test 1, 2 weeks after DPC sensitization. Reading the label with the study, this specimen's treatment or condition is: therapeutic diphenylcyclopropenone sensitization with weekly scalp DPC. At every patch-test visit, the blood draw took place before the patch test was put on. Eligible patients were aged 18 to 70, diagnosed with alopecia, deemed suitable for DPC therapy, and excluded if pregnant. Total RNA was extracted from unfractionated whole blood that had been collected in Tempus Blood RNA tubes. There are many counts of this clonotype. This clone's antigen is unknown. Base qualities are not at hand, and no much larger clone is one base apart. The library was obtained by RACE. Sequencing was carried out with a NextSeq 500. During library preparation, unique molecular identifiers were attached to individual cDNA molecules so that TCRs could be counted quantitatively and reproducibly. Each blood RNA sample was used to sequence both TCR alpha and TCR beta chains. In the paper's pipeline: Samples had a median of about 96,000 TCRs, with a range from 23,224 to 690,600. The Decombinator software suite was used to annotate the V, J and CDR3 of the TCR reads. To make PS versus PT1 abundance plots, every sample was subsampled to the same number of TCRs (28,000). Expanded TCRs were defined as absent before sensitization and observed at least eight times at the 2-week time point. In-frame beta chains were kept once TCRdb had trimmed the public reads at Q25 with fastp and called clones with MiXCR. Every distinct CDR3 protein forms one entry, paired with its most common genes and DNA. TCRdb's processing, not the authors' own work, is the source of the V and J calls. The sample profile shows under 450,000 distinct CDR3 sequences; around 5% of them were found once. The biggest ten clones account for about 2.1% of the sample.

V and J lose 1 base and 5 bases, and a span of 6 bases separates them. Counted from cysteine to phenylalanine, this CDR3 has 13 amino acids. CDR3 DNA is the only sequence kept; it has 39 bases, read in frame from the first base. The CDR1 and CDR2 encoded by the germline V gene (reference sequence) are LGHDT and YNNKEL. The rearranged chain carries TRBV3-1 and TRBJ1-5, with the D gene too uncertain to name. This material consisted of whole blood, taken in connection with sensitization to the hapten diphenylcyclopropenone (DPC). This sequence was found in a woman aged 45-65 years with alopecia areata. Some clones in this sample may be carry-over from other donors' samples. The base sequence is TGTGCCAGCAGCCAAGGTCGGGATCAGCCCCAGCATTTT. Translated, this gives CASSQGRDQPQHF.